The rows below give T cell receptor beta chains drawn from one sample of a study of shared clonotypes between healthy human individuals. Measured with immunoSEQ multiplex PCR; TCRdb has only the in-frame clones, and not every one. Among about 2.1 million clones, 90% to 95% were seen once, and the ten largest hold approximately 1.6%. The sequenced sample consisted of naive CD8+ T cells from PBMCs. These receptors originate from a man aged 18 to 30 in good health. Some clones in this sample may be carry-over from other donors' samples. The conserved cysteine and the conserved F or W are not part of the CDR3 here. Each record gives: V gene, J gene, D gene, CDR3 protein. A D gene is named only where the DNA matches it firmly.

V gene: TRBV9
J gene: TRBJ2-1
D gene: TRBD2
CDR3 protein: ASSDLTSGRQGEQF

V gene: TRBV5-1
J gene: TRBJ2-4
D gene: TRBD2
CDR3 protein: ASSFSLAGSQY

V gene: TRBV27
J gene: TRBJ2-5
D gene: -
CDR3 protein: ASGPTTSHETQY

V gene: TRBV10-1
J gene: TRBJ2-7
D gene: -
CDR3 protein: ASSEGVEQY

V gene: TRBV27
J gene: TRBJ2-7
D gene: TRBD2
CDR3 protein: ASSFLAGAHYEQY

V gene: TRBV19
J gene: TRBJ1-1
D gene: -
CDR3 protein: ASRGRESTEAF

V gene: TRBV7-3
J gene: TRBJ2-1
D gene: TRBD1
CDR3 protein: ASSTHRGPSSYNEQF

V gene: TRBV5-6
J gene: TRBJ2-1
D gene: -
CDR3 protein: ASSLGDFLRNEQF

V gene: TRBV28
J gene: TRBJ2-3
D gene: -
CDR3 protein: ASIPAWGGTDTQY

V gene: TRBV14
J gene: TRBJ1-3
D gene: -
CDR3 protein: ASSQDGGRNTIY

V gene: TRBV7-3
J gene: TRBJ2-2
D gene: -
CDR3 protein: ASSFLGGTGELF

V gene: TRBV7-9
J gene: TRBJ2-1
D gene: TRBD2
CDR3 protein: ASSLTSGGSYNEQF

V gene: TRBV10-2
J gene: TRBJ2-1
D gene: TRBD1
CDR3 protein: ASIGTNLQGRSLSSSYNEQF

V gene: TRBV11-2
J gene: TRBJ2-7
D gene: -
CDR3 protein: ASSPPTWGAGPYEQY

V gene: TRBV27
J gene: TRBJ2-2
D gene: TRBD2
CDR3 protein: ASRPRPTSGTTNTGELF

V gene: TRBV28
J gene: TRBJ1-4
D gene: TRBD1
CDR3 protein: ASSFGTGVGKLF

V gene: TRBV5-4
J gene: TRBJ1-2
D gene: -
CDR3 protein: ASSLEGFPGYGYT

V gene: TRBV10-3
J gene: TRBJ2-1
D gene: -
CDR3 protein: AISGAGTGRDNEQF